The clone carrying this T cell receptor (beta chain) came up a few times. The target antigen is unknown. MiXCR was run by TCRdb on the reads, yielding one entry per CDR3 protein. The sample has roughly 720,000 distinct CDR3 sequences, less than 40% seen once. V trimming: 6 bases; J trimming: 4 bases; junction bases outside the gene matches: 4. This CDR3 has 14 residues. Germline V gene data show CDR1 as MNHEY and CDR2 as SMNVEV (reference sequence). This entry belongs to a study of T cell repertoires in cytomegalovirus infection. About the study: TCR beta signatures that were public indicated CMV infection and matching HLA type.

Regarding the study as a whole: Cumulative public TCR beta family frequency identified carriers of CMV plus the relevant HLA. Clonotype analysis showed dominance of the ex vivo response by HLA-C-restricted CMV-specific TCR beta clonotypes.

The sequence was obtained from a human donor in good health (CMV status not recorded). Some clones in this sample may be carry-over from other donors' samples. Sequencing was carried out using PBMCs. This chain joins TRBV27 and TRBJ1-2; 11 positions match TRBD1. CDR3 sequence: CASSNGQGAYGYTF. The DNA of the CDR3 is TGTGCCAGCAGCAATGGACAGGGGGCCTATGGCTACACCTTC.